The clone carrying this T cell receptor beta chain has more than one count but fewer than ten. Its antigen remains unidentified. V lost 6 bases to trimming and J lost 3 bases, with 8 bases between them. This CDR3 spans 12 amino acids. The data were taken from a study of response to subunit inactivated influenza vaccine. Broader study findings: Authors suggested that a seasonal influenza vaccination recruits few new T cells each time.

Via MiXCR, TCRdb re-called the RT-PCR reads, giving one row per CDR3 protein. The table records more than 450,000 distinct CDR3 sequences, 7.6% of them present only once. The sample in question was PBMCs from blood, obtained around 25 months after vaccination. The receptor comes from a man between 45 and 75 years old who received an inactivated influenza vaccine. This sequence joins TRBV12-3 or TRBV12-4 and TRBJ2-5, with D uncertain. The CDR3 sequence: CASSAREETQYF. The CDR3 coding sequence is TGTGCCAGCAGCGCTAGAGAAGAGACCCAGTACTTC.